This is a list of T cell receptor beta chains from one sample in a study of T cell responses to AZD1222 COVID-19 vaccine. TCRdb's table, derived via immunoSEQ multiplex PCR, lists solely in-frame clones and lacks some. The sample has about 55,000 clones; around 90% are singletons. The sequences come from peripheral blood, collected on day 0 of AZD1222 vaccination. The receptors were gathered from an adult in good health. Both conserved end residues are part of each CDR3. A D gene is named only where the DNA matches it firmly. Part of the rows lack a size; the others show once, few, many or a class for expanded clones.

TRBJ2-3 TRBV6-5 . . TGTGCCAGCAAGGACAGCACAGATACGCAGTATTTT CASKDSTDTQYF
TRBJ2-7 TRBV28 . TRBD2 TGTGCCAGCCTTAGCGGGAGCCCCTCCTACGAGCAGTACTTC CASLSGSPSYEQYF
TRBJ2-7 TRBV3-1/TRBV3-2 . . TGTGCCAGCTCCGGGCTCTACGAGCAGTACTTC CASSGLYEQYF
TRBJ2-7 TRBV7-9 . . TGTGCCAGCAGCGTGGATGGTGAGCAGTACTTC CASSVDGEQYF
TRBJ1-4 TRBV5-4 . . TGTGCCAGCAGCTTCGGGGGGGCTACAACTAATGAAAAACTGTTTTTT CASSFGGATTNEKLFF
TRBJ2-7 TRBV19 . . TGTGCCAGTAGTATGGCAGGACCCTACGAGCAGTACTTC CASSMAGPYEQYF
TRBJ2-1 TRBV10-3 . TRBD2 TGTGCCATGATGGACGGAATAGCGGGAGAGAGGAATGAGCAGTTCTTC CAMMDGIAGERNEQFF
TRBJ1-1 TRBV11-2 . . TGTGCCAGCACCAAGAGCCCGGGGGAAACTGAAGCTTTCTTT CASTKSPGETEAFF
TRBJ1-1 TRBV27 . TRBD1 TGTGCCAGCAGTACAAACCCCACAGGGACAGTAACTATGAACACTGAAGCTTTCTTT CASSTNPTGTVTMNTEAFF
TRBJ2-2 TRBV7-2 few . TGTGCCAGCAGTTCTCAGATCCCAGGCACCGGGGAGCTGTTTTTT CASSSQIPGTGELFF
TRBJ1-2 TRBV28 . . TGTGCCAGCAGTTCGGGCTATGGCTACACCTTC CASSSGYGYTF
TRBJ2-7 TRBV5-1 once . TGCGCCAGCAGCCCCGGGGGAGAGGGCCTCGAGCAGTACTTC CASSPGGEGLEQYF
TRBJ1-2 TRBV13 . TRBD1 TGTGCCAGCAGCTACCATACCGGGACAGGCTCCAGCTATGGCTACACCTTC CASSYHTGTGSSYGYTF
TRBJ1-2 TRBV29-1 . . TGCAGCGTTGGGAGGGGCATCTTGCGCGGCTACACCTTC CSVGRGILRGYTF
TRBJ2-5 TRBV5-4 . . TGTGCCAGCAACACTGGCCCTACTTTGGGCCAAGAGACCCAGTACTTC CASNTGPTLGQETQYF
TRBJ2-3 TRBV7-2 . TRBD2 TGTGCCAGCAGCTTAGGCGGGAGGGCCGGTCTAACTACGCAGTATTTT CASSLGGRAGLTTQYF
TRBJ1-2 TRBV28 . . TGTGCCAGCAGTTTAGGCAGCTATGGCTACACCTTC CASSLGSYGYTF
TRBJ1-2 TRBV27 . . TGTGCCAGCAGCAGAACAGGGATTGGCTATGGCTACACCTTC CASSRTGIGYGYTF
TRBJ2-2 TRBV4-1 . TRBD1 TGCGCCAGCAGACTTGGACAGGGCTACACCGGGGAGCTGTTTTTT CASRLGQGYTGELFF
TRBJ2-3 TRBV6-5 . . TGTGCCAGCAGTTTCACGCTCCTCGAGCATGATACGCAGTATTTT CASSFTLLEHDTQYF
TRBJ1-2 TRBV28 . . TGTGCCAGCAGTTTATCGGCGGGTAATGGCTACACCTTC CASSLSAGNGYTF
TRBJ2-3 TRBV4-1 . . TGCGCCAGCAGCCAAGATCACACAGATACGCAGTATTTT CASSQDHTDTQYF
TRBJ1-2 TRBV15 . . TGTGCCACCAGCAGCACAAGGGCCGGCGGGGATGGCTACACCTTC CATSSTRAGGDGYTF
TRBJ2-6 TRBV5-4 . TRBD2 TGTGCCAGCAGCTTGACCAGCGGGAGTCCTGGGGCCAACGTCCTGACTTTC CASSLTSGSPGANVLTF
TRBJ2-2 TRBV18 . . TGTGCCAGCTCACCAGAGGCCGGGGAGCTGTTTTTT CASSPEAGELFF
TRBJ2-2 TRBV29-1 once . TGCAGCGCCAAACAGGGAATCACCGGGGAGCTGTTTTTT CSAKQGITGELFF
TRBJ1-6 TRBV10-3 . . TGTGCCATCAGTGATCGGACAGTGGGTAATTCACCCCTCCACTTT CAISDRTVGNSPLHF
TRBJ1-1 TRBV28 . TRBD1 TGTGCCAGCAGTTTTCCCCCGACGGGACAGGGGGACACTGAAGCTTTCTTT CASSFPPTGQGDTEAFF
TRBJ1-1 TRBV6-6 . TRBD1 TGTGCCAGCAGTCGGCCCGGGACAGGGTCTATGAACACTGAAGCTTTCTTT CASSRPGTGSMNTEAFF
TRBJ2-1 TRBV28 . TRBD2 TGTGCCAGCAGTTTATGGAGCGGGAGGGCCGACAATGAGCAGTTCTTC CASSLWSGRADNEQFF
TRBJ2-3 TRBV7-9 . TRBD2 TGTGCCAGCAGCCCAGGACTAGCGGGAGATACGCAGTATTTT CASSPGLAGDTQYF
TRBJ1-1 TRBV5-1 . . TGCGCCAGCAGCTCCTACCCTACGACAGGTATGAACACTGAAGCTTTCTTT CASSSYPTTGMNTEAFF
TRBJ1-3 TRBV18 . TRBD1 TGTGCCAGCTCACCCACACAGGGGAGAAACACCATATATTTT CASSPTQGRNTIYF
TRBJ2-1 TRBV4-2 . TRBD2 TGTGCCAGCAGCCAAGCCTGGGCGGGGACTAGTCACAATGAGCAGTTCTTC CASSQAWAGTSHNEQFF
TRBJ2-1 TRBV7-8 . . TGTGCCAGCAGCTTAGATGGAGTAGGGACCTACAATGAGCAGTTCTTC CASSLDGVGTYNEQFF
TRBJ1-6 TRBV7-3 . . TGTGCCAGCAGCTTAGGGGTCCCTGGGTCACCCCTCCACTTT CASSLGVPGSPLHF
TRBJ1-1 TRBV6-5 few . TGTGCCAGCAGTTACTCTGCCGGGGAGAACACTGAAGCTTTCTTT CASSYSAGENTEAFF
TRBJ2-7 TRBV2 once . TGTGCCAGCAGTGGCCCGGGGGCAGCAATCTACGAGCAGTACTTC CASSGPGAAIYEQYF
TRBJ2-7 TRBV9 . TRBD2 TGTGCCAGCAGTCTAGCGGGGGATTTTTTATACGAGCAGTACTTC CASSLAGDFLYEQYF
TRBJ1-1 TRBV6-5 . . TGTGCCAGCGGAAGAATACAGGGCATGAACACTGAAGCTTTCTTT CASGRIQGMNTEAFF
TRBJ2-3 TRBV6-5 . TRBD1 TGTGCCAGTTCCCAGACAGGGGGCGACTACGATACGCAGTATTTT CASSQTGGDYDTQYF
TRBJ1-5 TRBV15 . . TGTGCCACCAGTAAGGGGGATAGCAATCAGCCCCAGCATTTT CATSKGDSNQPQHF